This T cell receptor (beta chain) appears in the sequencing data of a study of CD8 T cells in ankylosing spondylitis. The germline gives CDR1 SQVTM, CDR2 ANQGSEA. The CDR3 totals 13 residues. V dropped 7 bases and J dropped 3; count of bases not matched to a gene: 1. Generation of TCR beta libraries employed quantitative 5'-RACE incorporating molecular barcodes. TCRdb ran MiXCR on the 5' RACE reads and lists one entry per CDR3 protein. Of 650,000 to 800,000 distinct CDR3 sequences listed, 15% to 20% are singletons. Overall study findings and caveats: According to the report, clones linked to the disease were significantly enriched in matched synovial fluid samples taken from ankylosing spondylitis patients. CD8+ disease-linked clones were present at relatively low frequencies in blood. Seemingly distinctive of ankylosing spondylitis blood was a TCR beta motif formed by eight highly homologous variants. Some of these motif variants have turned up before, in reports on reactive arthritis synovial fluid and blood.

This clonotype was seen many times. Its antigen is not known. The sample was blood, either unsorted or a sorted T cell fraction (not recorded which). The genes are TRBV29-1 and TRBJ2-1, with 12 bases lining up with TRBD2. This TCR was recovered from a male donor with ankylosing spondylitis. The CDR3 loop is CSGLAGDYNEQFF. The DNA of the CDR3 is TGCAGCGGACTAGCGGGAGACTACAATGAGCAGTTCTTC.